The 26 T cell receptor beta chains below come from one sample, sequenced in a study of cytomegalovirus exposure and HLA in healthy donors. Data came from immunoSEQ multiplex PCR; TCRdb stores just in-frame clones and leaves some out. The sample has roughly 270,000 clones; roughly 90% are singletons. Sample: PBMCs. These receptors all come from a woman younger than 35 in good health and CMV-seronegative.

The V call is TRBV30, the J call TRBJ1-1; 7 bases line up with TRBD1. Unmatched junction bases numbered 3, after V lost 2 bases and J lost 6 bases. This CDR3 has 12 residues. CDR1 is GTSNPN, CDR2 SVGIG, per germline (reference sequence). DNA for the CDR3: TGTGCCTGGAGTCAGGGGACAGCTGAAGCTTTCTTT. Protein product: CAWSQGTAEAFF.

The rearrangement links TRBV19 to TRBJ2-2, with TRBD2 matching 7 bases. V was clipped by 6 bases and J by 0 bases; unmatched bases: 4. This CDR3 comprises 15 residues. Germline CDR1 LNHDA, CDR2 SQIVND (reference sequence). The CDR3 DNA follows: TGTGCCAGTAGGGTAGCGGGCCCGAACACCGGGGAGCTGTTTTTT. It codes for CASRVAGPNTGELFF.

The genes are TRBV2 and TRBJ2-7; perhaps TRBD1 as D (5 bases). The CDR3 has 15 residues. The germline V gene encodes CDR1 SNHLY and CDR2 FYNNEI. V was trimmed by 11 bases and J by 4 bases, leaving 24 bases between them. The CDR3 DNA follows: TGTGCCGGGGTGGCGGAAAGACAGATACTATACGAGCAGTACTTC. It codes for CAGVAERQILYEQYF.

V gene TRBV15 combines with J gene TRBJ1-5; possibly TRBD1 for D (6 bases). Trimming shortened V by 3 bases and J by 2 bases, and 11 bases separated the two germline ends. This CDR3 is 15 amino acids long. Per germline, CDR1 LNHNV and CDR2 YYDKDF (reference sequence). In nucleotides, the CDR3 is TGTGCCACCAGCAGGCAGGGACATGGCAATCAGCCCCAGCATTTT. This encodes CATSRQGHGNQPQHF.

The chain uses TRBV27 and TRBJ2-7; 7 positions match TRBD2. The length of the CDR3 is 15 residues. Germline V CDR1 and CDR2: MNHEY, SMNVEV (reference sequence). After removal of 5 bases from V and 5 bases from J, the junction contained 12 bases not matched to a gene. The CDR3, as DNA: TGTGCCAGCAGTCCCCTTAGCGGGTCCGGGAACGAGCAGTACTTC. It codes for CASSPLSGSGNEQYF.

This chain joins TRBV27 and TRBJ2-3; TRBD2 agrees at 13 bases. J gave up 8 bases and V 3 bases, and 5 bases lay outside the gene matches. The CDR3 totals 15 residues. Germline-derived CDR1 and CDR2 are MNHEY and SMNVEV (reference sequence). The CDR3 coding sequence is TGTGCCAGCAGTTTTACTAGCGGGAGGGCCGGTACGCAGTATTTT. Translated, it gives CASSFTSGRAGTQYF.

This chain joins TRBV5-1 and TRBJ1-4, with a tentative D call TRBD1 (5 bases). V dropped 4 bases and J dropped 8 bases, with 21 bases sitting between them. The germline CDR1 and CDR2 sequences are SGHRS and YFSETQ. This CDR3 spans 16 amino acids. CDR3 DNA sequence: TGCGCCAGCAGCCCCGAGTGGACCCGGGGGAAGGAAAAACTGTTTTTT. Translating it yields CASSPEWTRGKEKLFF.

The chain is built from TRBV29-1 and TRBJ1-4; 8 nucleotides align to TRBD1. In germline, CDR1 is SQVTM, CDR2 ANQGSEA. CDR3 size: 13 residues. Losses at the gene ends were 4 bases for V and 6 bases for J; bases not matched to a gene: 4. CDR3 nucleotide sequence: TGCAGCGTTGGCGGGACAGGACATGAAAAACTGTTTTTT. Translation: CSVGGTGHEKLFF.

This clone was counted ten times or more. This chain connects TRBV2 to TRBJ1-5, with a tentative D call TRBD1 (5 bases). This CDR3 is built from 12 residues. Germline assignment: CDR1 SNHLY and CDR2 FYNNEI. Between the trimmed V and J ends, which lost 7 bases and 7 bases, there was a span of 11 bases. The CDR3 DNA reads TGTGCCAGCAAGCAGGGTCGGCAGCCCCAGCATTTT. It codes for CASKQGRQPQHF. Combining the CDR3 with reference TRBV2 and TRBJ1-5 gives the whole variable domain EPEVTQTPSHQVTQMGQEVILRCVPISNHLYFYWYRQILGQKVEFLVSFYNNEISEKSEIFDDQFSVERPDGSNFTLKIRSTKLEDSAMYFCASKQGRQPQHFGDGTRLSIL.

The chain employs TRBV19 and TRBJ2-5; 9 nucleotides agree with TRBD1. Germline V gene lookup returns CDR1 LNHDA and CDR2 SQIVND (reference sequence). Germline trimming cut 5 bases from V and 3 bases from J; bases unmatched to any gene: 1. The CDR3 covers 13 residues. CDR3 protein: CASSRTGEETQYF. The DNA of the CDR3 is TGTGCCAGTAGTCGGACAGGGGAAGAGACCCAGTACTTC.

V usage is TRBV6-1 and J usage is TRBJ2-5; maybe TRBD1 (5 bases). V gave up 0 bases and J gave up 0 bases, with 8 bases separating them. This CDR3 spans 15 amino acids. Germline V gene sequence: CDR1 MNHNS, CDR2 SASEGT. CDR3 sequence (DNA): TGTGCCAGCAGTGAAGCACCAGGGTACCAAGAGACCCAGTACTTC. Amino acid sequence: CASSEAPGYQETQYF.

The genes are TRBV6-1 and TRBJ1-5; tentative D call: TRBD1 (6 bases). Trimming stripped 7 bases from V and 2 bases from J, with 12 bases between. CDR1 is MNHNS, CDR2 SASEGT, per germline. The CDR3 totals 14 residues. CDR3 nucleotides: TGTGCCAGCACTGAGGGGGGGGGCAATCAGCCCCAGCATTTT. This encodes CASTEGGGNQPQHF.

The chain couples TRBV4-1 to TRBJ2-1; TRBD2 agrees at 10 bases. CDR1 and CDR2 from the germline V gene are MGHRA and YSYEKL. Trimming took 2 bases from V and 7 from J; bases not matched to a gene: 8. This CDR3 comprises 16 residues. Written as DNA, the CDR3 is TGCGCCAGCAGCCAATCTAGCGGGAGTGTAAATAATGAGCAGTTCTTC. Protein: CASSQSSGSVNNEQFF.

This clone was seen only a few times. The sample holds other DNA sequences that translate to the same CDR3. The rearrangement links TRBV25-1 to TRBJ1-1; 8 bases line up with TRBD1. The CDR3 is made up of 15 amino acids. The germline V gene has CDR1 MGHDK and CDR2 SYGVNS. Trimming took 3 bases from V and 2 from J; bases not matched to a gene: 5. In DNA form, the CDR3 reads TGTGCCAGCAGTGACCCGGCAGGGGGCAACACTGAAGCTTTCTTT. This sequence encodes CASSDPAGGNTEAFF. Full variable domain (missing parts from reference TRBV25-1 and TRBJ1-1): EADIYQTPRYLVIGTGKKITLECSQTMGHDKMYWYQQDPGMELHLIHYSYGVNSTEKGDLSSESTVSRIRTEHFPLTLESARPSHTSQYLCASSDPAGGNTEAFFGQGTRLTVV.

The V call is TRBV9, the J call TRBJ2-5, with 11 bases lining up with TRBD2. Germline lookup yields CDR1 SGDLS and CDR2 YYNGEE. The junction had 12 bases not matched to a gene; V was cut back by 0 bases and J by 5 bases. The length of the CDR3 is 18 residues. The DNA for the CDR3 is TGTGCCAGCAGCGTAGGTAGCGGGAGGGCCCAGGGGTATGAGACCCAGTACTTC. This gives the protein CASSVGSGRAQGYETQYF.

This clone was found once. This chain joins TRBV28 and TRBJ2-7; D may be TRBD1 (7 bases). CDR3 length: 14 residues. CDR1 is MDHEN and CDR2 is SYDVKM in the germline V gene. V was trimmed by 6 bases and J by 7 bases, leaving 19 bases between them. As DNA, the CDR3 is TGTGCCAGCAGGCAGGGGGGAGGCTTGAGTGAGCAGTACTTC. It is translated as CASRQGGGLSEQYF.

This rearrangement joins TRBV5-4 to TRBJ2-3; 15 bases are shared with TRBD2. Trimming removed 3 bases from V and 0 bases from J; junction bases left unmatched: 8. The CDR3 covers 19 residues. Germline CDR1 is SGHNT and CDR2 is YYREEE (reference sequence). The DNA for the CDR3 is TGTGCCAGCAGCTCATGGACTAGCGGGAGGGAACCTAGCACAGATACGCAGTATTTT. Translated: CASSSWTSGREPSTDTQYF.

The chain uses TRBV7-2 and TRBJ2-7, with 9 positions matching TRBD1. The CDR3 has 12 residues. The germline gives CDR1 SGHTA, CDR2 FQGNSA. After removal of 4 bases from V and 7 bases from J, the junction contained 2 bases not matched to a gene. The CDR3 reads CASSYRGREQYF. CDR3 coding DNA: TGTGCCAGCAGCTACAGGGGGCGAGAGCAGTACTTC.

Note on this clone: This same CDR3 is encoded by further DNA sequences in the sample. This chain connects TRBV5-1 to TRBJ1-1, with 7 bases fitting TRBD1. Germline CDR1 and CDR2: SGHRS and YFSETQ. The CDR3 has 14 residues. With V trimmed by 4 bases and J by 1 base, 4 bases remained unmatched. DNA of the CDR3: TGCGCCAGCAGCCCCGACAGGGCGAACACTGAAGCTTTCTTT. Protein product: CASSPDRANTEAFF.

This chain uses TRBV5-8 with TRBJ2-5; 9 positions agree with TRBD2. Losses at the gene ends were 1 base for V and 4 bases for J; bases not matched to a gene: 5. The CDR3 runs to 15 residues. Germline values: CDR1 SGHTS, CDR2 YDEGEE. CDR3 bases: TGTGCCAGCAGCTTGCGGCTAGCGGGAAGAGAGACCCAGTACTTC. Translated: CASSLRLAGRETQYF.

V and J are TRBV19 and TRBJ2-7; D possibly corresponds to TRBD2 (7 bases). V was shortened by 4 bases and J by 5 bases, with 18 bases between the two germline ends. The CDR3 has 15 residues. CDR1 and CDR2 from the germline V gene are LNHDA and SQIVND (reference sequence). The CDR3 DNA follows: TGTGCCAGTAGTACCACGGGGGGCCTCGACCACGAGCAGTACTTC. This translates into CASSTTGGLDHEQYF.

CDR3 sequence: CASSWGLAAGDTQYF. The CDR3 DNA sequence: TGCGCCAGCAGCTGGGGACTAGCTGCGGGAGATACGCAGTATTTT. This chain connects TRBV5-1 to TRBJ2-3, with 9 positions matching TRBD2. The V segment lost 3 bases and the J segment 5 bases; nucleotides outside the gene matches: 7. Germline CDR1 SGHRS, CDR2 YFSETQ. This CDR3 is built from 15 residues.

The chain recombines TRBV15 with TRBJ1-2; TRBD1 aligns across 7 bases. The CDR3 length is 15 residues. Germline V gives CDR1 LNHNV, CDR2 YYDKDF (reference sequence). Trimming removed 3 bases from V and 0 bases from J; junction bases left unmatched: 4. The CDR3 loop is CATSRGTAANYGYTF. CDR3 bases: TGTGCCACCAGCAGGGGGACAGCAGCTAACTATGGCTACACCTTC.

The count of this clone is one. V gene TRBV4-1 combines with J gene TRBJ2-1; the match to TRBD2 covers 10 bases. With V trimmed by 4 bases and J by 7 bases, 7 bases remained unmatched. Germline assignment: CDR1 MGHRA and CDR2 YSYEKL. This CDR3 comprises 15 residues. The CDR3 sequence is CASSPAGGPGNEQFF. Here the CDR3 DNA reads TGCGCCAGCAGCCCAGCGGGAGGGCCAGGGAATGAGCAGTTCTTC.

CDR3 residues: CASSGWEVSYNEQFF. CDR3 DNA: TGTGCCAGCAGTGGTTGGGAGGTATCCTACAATGAGCAGTTCTTC. This chain links TRBV28 with TRBJ2-1; maybe TRBD2 (6 bases). V dropped 5 bases and J dropped 1 base, with 12 bases sitting between them. From germline, CDR1 is MDHEN and CDR2 SYDVKM. This CDR3 spans 15 amino acids.

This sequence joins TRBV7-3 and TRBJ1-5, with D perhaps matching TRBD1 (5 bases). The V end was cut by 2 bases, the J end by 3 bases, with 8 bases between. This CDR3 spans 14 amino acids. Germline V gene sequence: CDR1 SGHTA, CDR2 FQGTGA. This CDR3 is CASSLGGNNQPQHF. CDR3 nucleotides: TGTGCCAGCAGCTTAGGGGGGAACAATCAGCCCCAGCATTTT.